In its sample, the clone carrying this TCR beta chain was seen once. As yet, its antigen is unknown. Mismatch with germline at one junction end may stem from a read error. The sample belongs to a study of T cell responses to AZD1222 COVID-19 vaccine. Findings and limits, study-wide: Sampled repertoires all dated from after the peak T cell response. Donors were chiefly white British, with a greater number of females, and clonal diversity was perhaps underestimated.

Here immunoSEQ multiplex PCR was the method, and the copy in TCRdb shows in-frame clones only, minus some. The sample holds about 190,000 clones, roughly 90% seen once. This CDR3 contains 13 residues. The germline V gene has CDR1 SEHNR and CDR2 FQNEAQ (reference sequence). This receptor was taken from an adult in good health. Sequencing used peripheral blood, obtained on day 0 of AZD1222 vaccination. This chain joins TRBV7-9 and TRBJ1-3; D remains ambiguous. The CDR3 is CASSLAPPDFMHF. CDR3 coding DNA: TGTGCCAGCAGCTTAGCGCCCCCAGACTTCATGCATTTT.